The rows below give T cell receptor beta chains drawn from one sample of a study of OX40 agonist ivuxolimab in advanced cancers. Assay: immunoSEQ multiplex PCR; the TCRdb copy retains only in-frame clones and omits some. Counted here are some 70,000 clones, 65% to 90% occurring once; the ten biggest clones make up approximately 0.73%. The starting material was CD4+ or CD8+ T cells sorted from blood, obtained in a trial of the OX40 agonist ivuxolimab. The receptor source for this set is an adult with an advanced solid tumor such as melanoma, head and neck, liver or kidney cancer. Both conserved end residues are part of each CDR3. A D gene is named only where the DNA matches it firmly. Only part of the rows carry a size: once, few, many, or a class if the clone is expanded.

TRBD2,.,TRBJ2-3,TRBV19,CASSMTSGRLTADTQYF,TGTGCCAGTAGTATGACTAGCGGGAGACTAACGGCAGATACGCAGTATTTT
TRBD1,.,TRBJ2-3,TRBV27,CASSPPGQGSSTDTQYF,TGTGCCAGCAGTCCGCCGGGACAGGGCTCTAGCACAGATACGCAGTATTTT
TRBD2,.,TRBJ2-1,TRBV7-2,CASSLAASGLWNEQFF,TGTGCCAGCAGCTTAGCGGCTAGCGGCCTCTGGAATGAGCAGTTCTTC
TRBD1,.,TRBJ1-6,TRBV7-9,CASRPTGVNSPLHF,TGTGCCAGCAGACCAACAGGGGTCAATTCACCCCTCCACTTT
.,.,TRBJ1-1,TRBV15,CATSRDQGRGNTEAFF,TGTGCCACCAGCAGAGATCAGGGGCGCGGGAACACTGAAGCTTTCTTT
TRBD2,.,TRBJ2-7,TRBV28,CASSWTSGSPYEQYF,TGTGCCAGCAGTTGGACTAGCGGGAGTCCCTACGAGCAGTACTTC
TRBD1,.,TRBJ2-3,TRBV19,CASSLHRGGTDTQYF,TGTGCCAGTAGTCTGCACAGGGGGGGCACAGATACGCAGTATTTT
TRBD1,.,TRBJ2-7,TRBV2,CASRDSNSYEQYF,TGTGCTAGCAGGGACAGTAACTCCTACGAGCAGTACTTC
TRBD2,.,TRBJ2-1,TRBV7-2,CASRILAGGPIGNEQFF,TGTGCCAGCAGGATACTAGCGGGAGGGCCAATCGGCAATGAGCAGTTCTTC
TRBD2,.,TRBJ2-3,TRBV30,CAWSNGLVSPDTQYF,TGTGCCTGGAGCAACGGACTAGTCTCTCCAGATACGCAGTATTTT
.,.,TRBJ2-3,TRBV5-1,CASSPSTSTDTQYF,TGCGCCAGCAGCCCATCGACAAGCACAGATACGCAGTATTTT
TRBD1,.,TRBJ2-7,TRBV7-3,CASSSTTGTLSEQYF,TGTGCCAGCAGCTCAACGACAGGGACCCTTTCCGAGCAGTACTTC
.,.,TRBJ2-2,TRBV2,CASRNRAAGTGELFF,TGTGCCAGCAGGAACAGGGCAGCGGGCACCGGGGAGCTGTTTTTT
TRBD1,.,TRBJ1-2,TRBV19,CASSRQGIDGYTF,TGTGCCAGTAGTAGACAGGGTATCGATGGCTACACCTTC
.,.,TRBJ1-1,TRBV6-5,CASSYSRTRTEAFF,TGTGCCAGCAGTTACTCCCGGACACGGACTGAAGCTTTCTTT
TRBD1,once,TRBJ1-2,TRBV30,CAWRGQGVSGYTF,TGTGCCTGGAGAGGACAGGGGGTGTCTGGCTACACCTTC
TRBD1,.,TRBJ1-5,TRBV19,CASSLGTGFNQPQHF,TGTGCCAGTAGTTTAGGGACAGGGTTCAATCAGCCCCAGCATTTT